Included here is one TCR beta chain sequence, with context. Its specificity is unknown. TCRdb passed the 5' RACE reads through MiXCR, listing each CDR3 protein once. The sample includes 5,000 to 7,000 distinct CDR3 sequences, 14% of them seen just once. The CDR3 loop spans 16 amino acids. Germline CDR1 SGHVS, CDR2 FNYEAQ. The V end was cut by 1 base, the J end by 1 base, with 10 bases between. These data belong to a study of spatial heterogeneity in lung cancer. Time point indicated: sample taken at primary tumor resection. Findings and limits, study-wide: Tumors with more nonsynonymous mutations had more expanded intratumoral alpha and beta TCRs.

This TCR came from a male donor with early-stage non-small cell lung cancer. The material sequenced was lung tumor tissue, taken at surgery. V is TRBV7-6 and J is TRBJ2-2; no clear D. The CDR3 loop reads CASSLVQALNTGELFF. CDR3 bases: TGTGCCAGCAGCTTAGTCCAGGCCCTGAACACCGGGGAGCTGTTTTTT.